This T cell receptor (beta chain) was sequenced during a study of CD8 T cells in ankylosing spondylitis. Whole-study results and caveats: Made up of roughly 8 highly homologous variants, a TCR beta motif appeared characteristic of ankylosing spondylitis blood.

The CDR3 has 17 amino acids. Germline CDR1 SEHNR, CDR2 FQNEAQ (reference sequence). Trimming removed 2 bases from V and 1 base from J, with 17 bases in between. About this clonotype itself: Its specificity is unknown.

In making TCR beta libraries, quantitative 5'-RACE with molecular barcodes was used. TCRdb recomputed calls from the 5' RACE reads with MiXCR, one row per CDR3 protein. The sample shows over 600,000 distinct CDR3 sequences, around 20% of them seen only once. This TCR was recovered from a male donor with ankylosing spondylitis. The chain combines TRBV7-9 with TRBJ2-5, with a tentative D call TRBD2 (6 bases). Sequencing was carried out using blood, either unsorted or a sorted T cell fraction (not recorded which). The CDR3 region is CASSLSRLAALQETQYF. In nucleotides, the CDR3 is TGTGCCAGCAGCTTATCCCGTTTAGCGGCACTCCAAGAGACCCAGTACTTC. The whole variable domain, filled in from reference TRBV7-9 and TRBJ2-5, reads DTGVSQNPRHKITKRGQNVTFRCDPISEHNRLYWYRQTLGQGPEFLTYFQNEAQLEKSRLLSDRFSAERPKGSFSTLEIQRTEQGDSAMYLCASSLSRLAALQETQYFGPGTRLLVL.